In this sample, the clone carrying this TCR beta chain turned up a few times. Its cognate antigen is unknown. This entry belongs to a study of cytomegalovirus exposure and HLA in healthy donors. General study results and limits: Presence/absence comparisons presumed near-even sequencing depth among donors. There were a few CMV-associated chains whose specificity for CMV antigens was confirmed in vitro. Follow-up analysis seemed to connect common viral pathogens with several of the most significant clusters identified.

The PCR was carried out with 60 Vbeta primers and 13 Jbeta primers. Method: immunoSEQ multiplex PCR; TCRdb's copy keeps in-frame clones and lacks some. In the table there are around 65,000 clones, around 79% of which are singletons. CDR1 and CDR2 (germline): LGHNA, YSLEER. There are 19 residues in the CDR3. Deletions cut 0 bases from V and 4 bases from J, with 22 bases between. The receptor's source is a woman in her twenties or thirties in good health and CMV-seropositive. J is TRBJ2-4 and V is TRBV4-3, with a possible D match to TRBD1 (6 bases). Specimen: PBMCs. Written as DNA, the CDR3 is TGCGCCAGCAGCCAAGATAGGCCAGGTGGTGGGGGCACGAAAAACATTCAGTACTTC. Encoded protein: CASSQDRPGGGGTKNIQYF.